This passage covers 24 T cell receptor beta chains from one sample sequenced in a study of PD-1 blockade in classical Hodgkin lymphoma. Repertoires were generated with immunoSEQ multiplex PCR, while TCRdb's copy carries only in-frame clones and drops some. The sample shows under 40,000 clones, more than 65% of them seen only once. After autologous stem cell transplantation all patients relapsed, and prior brentuximab vedotin exposure differed between cohorts. The specimen comprised peripheral blood mononuclear cells (PBMCs), sampled before the second cycle of nivolumab. The receptors originated from a human donor with classical Hodgkin lymphoma.

By proportion, this clone is medium-sized. The chain has TRBV7-3 and TRBJ2-1; TRBD2 is a possible D gene (6 bases). CDR1 and CDR2 (germline): SGHTA, FQGTGA. The V end was cut by 2 bases, the J end by 6 bases, with 14 bases between. This CDR3 spans 15 amino acids. The CDR3 protein is CASSLAGGPPNEQFF. CDR3 nucleotide sequence: TGTGCCAGCAGCTTAGCCGGGGGTCCTCCCAATGAGCAGTTCTTC. Supplemented by reference TRBV7-3 and TRBJ2-1, the full variable domain reads GAGVSQTPSNKVTEKGKYVELRCDPISGHTALYWYRQSLGQGPEFLIYFQGTGAADDSGLPNDRFFAVRPEGSVSTLKIQRTERGDSAVYLCASSLAGGPPNEQFFGPGTRLTVL.

The V and J genes are TRBV7-2 and TRBJ2-3, with no clear D. V gave up 1 base and J gave up 2 bases, with 7 bases separating them. CDR1 is SGHTA, CDR2 FQGNSA, per germline. The CDR3 sequence is 14 residues long. CDR3 protein: CASSLGSPTDTQYF. As DNA, the CDR3 is TGTGCCAGCAGCTTAGGGAGCCCCACAGATACGCAGTATTTT.

This clone was detected only a few times. The V and J genes are TRBV6-1 and TRBJ1-4; D remains unclear. From germline, CDR1 is MNHNS and CDR2 SASEGT. This CDR3 is 13 amino acids long. Trimming took 6 bases from V and 10 from J, leaving 15 bases between them. The CDR3 here is CASSSDLQRKLFF. The CDR3, as DNA: TGTGCCAGCAGCTCCGACCTACAGCGAAAACTGTTTTTT.

The chain combines TRBV12-2 with TRBJ1-5; the table's D call of TRBD1 was not tested on the DNA. TRBV12-2 is a documented pseudogene. The CDR3 runs to 16 residues. The DNA of the CDR3 is TGTGCAAGTCGCTTCCGGGACAGGGTGTCCGATCAGCCCCAGCATTTT. This sequence encodes CASRFRDRVSDQPQHF.

The J gene is TRBJ2-5, the V gene TRBV7-2; TRBD1 might be the D (5 bases). Germline loops: CDR1 SGHTA, CDR2 FQGNSA. The germline V and J ends were trimmed by 1 base and 5 bases, with 11 bases remaining between them. The CDR3 runs 14 residues. The CDR3 DNA follows: TGTGCCAGCAGCTTAGAAGGGGCTTTTGAGACCCAGTACTTC. Protein product: CASSLEGAFETQYF.

The chain joins TRBV5-8 to TRBJ1-2, with 7 bases fitting TRBD1. The CDR3 extends over 16 amino acids. Germline CDR1 reads SGHTS; CDR2 reads YDEGEE. With V trimmed by 3 bases and J by 0 bases, 8 bases remained unmatched. The CDR3 is CASSSGDSLTNYGYTF. In DNA, the CDR3 is TGTGCCAGCAGCTCAGGGGACAGCCTTACTAACTATGGCTACACCTTC. The full variable domain, completed using reference TRBV5-8 and TRBJ1-2, is EAGVTQSPTHLIKTRGQQATLRCSPISGHTSVYWYQQALGLGLQFLLWYDEGEERNRGNFPPRFSGRQFPNYSSELNVNALELEDSALYLCASSSGDSLTNYGYTFGSGTRLTVV.

The chain couples TRBV7-2 to TRBJ2-3; 8 bases are shared with TRBD2. The CDR3 consists of 13 residues. V lost 3 bases, J lost 6 bases, and 2 bases stayed unmatched. Germline lookup yields CDR1 SGHTA and CDR2 FQGNSA. CDR3 residues: CASSFSGTDTQYF. The DNA for the CDR3 is TGTGCCAGCAGCTTTAGCGGGACCGATACGCAGTATTTT.

The chain couples TRBV19 to TRBJ1-1; D gene uncertain. The germline V gene encodes CDR1 LNHDA and CDR2 SQIVND (reference sequence). The CDR3 is made up of 13 amino acids. The V gene lost 5 bases and the J gene lost 0 bases, with 7 bases spanning the gap. CDR3 in DNA: TGTGCCAGTAGTGTGTTCTTGAACACTGAAGCTTTCTTT. Translating gives CASSVFLNTEAFF.

This chain uses TRBV6-5 with TRBJ2-5; D remains unclear. V lost 8 bases to trimming and J lost 5 bases, with 9 bases between them. The CDR3 totals 11 residues. Looked up from germline, CDR1 is MNHEY and CDR2 is SVGAGI. CDR3 protein: CASSSWETQYF. CDR3 nucleotide sequence: TGTGCCAGCTCCAGTTGGGAGACCCAGTACTTC.

This clone was seen repeatedly, ten times or more. The chain has TRBV10-1 and TRBJ2-3, with D possibly being TRBD1 or TRBD2 (5 bases each). Germline V gene data show CDR1 as WNHNN and CDR2 as SYGVQD (reference sequence). Trimming pared 6 bases from V and 4 bases from J, leaving 8 bases between. The CDR3 is made up of 12 amino acids. The DNA for the CDR3 is TGCGCCAGCAGCCAGGGACCAGATACGCAGTATTTT. The encoded protein is CASSQGPDTQYF.

This chain uses TRBV10-3 with TRBJ1-1; D is undetermined. V lost 3 bases to trimming and J lost 1 base, with 9 bases between them. This CDR3 is built from 14 residues. Germline loops: CDR1 ENHRY, CDR2 SYGVKD. In nucleotides, the CDR3 is TGTGCCATCAGTGATGACGGACGGAACACTGAAGCTTTCTTT. It is translated as CAISDDGRNTEAFF.

The chain uses TRBV29-1 and TRBJ2-5, with TRBD1 matching 8 bases. V lost 8 bases, J lost 2 bases, and 7 bases stayed unmatched. This CDR3 contains 13 residues. Per the germline V gene, CDR1 is SQVTM and CDR2 is ANQGSEA. The CDR3 spells CSSRTGLQETQYF. In DNA, the CDR3 is TGCAGCTCCAGGACAGGGCTACAAGAGACCCAGTACTTC.

This rearrangement joins TRBV4-3 to TRBJ2-2; perhaps D is TRBD1 or TRBD2 (5 bases each). Trimming took 0 bases from V and 7 from J, leaving 9 bases between them. The germline gives CDR1 LGHNA, CDR2 YSLEER. This CDR3 is 14 amino acids long. Written as DNA, the CDR3 is TGCGCCAGCAGCCAAGATGAGGGGCTCGGGGAGCTGTTTTTT. It specifies CASSQDEGLGELFF.

The chain has TRBV4-1 and TRBJ1-6; weak D call: TRBD1 (6 bases). Germline CDR1 MGHRA, CDR2 YSYEKL. V was pared by 1 base and J by 7 bases, with 11 bases between. The CDR3 sequence is 15 residues long. This CDR3 is CASSQVQGMNSPLHF. DNA of the CDR3: TGCGCCAGCAGCCAAGTCCAGGGGATGAATTCACCCCTCCACTTT.

The rearrangement links TRBV19 to TRBJ1-6, with a possible D match to TRBD1 (6 bases). V lost 2 bases, J lost 0 bases, and 14 bases lay in between. Per germline, CDR1 LNHDA and CDR2 SQIVND (reference sequence). The CDR3 spans 18 residues. The CDR3 DNA reads TGTGCCAGTAGTATAAGGGGCGACAGGAGCTCCTATAATTCACCCCTCCACTTT. Its translation is CASSIRGDRSSYNSPLHF.

The V gene is TRBV7-9, the J gene TRBJ2-7, with TRBD1 matching over 11 bases. The CDR3 covers 16 residues. Per the germline V gene, CDR1 is SEHNR and CDR2 is FQNEAQ (reference sequence). V shed 3 bases, J shed 4 bases, and the junction held 8 bases outside the gene matches. The CDR3 DNA reads as TGTGCCAGCAGCTTTAGGGACAGGGGGTTCGTTTACGAGCAGTACTTC. Translated, it gives CASSFRDRGFVYEQYF.

The genes are TRBV6-4 and TRBJ2-1; 7 bases match TRBD1. The CDR3 is made up of 18 amino acids. Germline V gene sequence: CDR1 MRHNA, CDR2 SNTAGT. V was clipped by 3 bases and J by 5 bases; unmatched bases: 16. The chain's CDR3 is CASSESKETGTAHNEQFF. CDR3 in DNA: TGTGCCAGCAGTGAATCAAAAGAGACCGGGACAGCCCACAATGAGCAGTTCTTC.

The rearrangement links TRBV5-1 to TRBJ1-4; possible D gene TRBD1, 5 bases. V was pared by 4 bases and J by 0 bases, with 10 bases between. Germline CDR1 is SGHRS and CDR2 is YFSETQ. The CDR3 contains 15 residues. CDR3 sequence reads: CASSPTTATNEKLFF. In DNA, the CDR3 is TGCGCCAGCAGCCCCACGACAGCAACTAATGAAAAACTGTTTTTT.

This clone was seen only once. The V gene is TRBV7-8, the J gene TRBJ2-5; maybe TRBD2 (5 bases). The germline V gene encodes CDR1 SGHVS and CDR2 FQNEAQ. V lost 1 base and J 0 bases, leaving 12 bases between the germline ends. This CDR3 is 16 amino acids long. CDR3 coding DNA: TGTGCCAGCAGCTTAGGCCGGGGAGCTTACCAAGAGACCCAGTACTTC. It translates to CASSLGRGAYQETQYF.

This clone was found once. The chain links TRBV7-2 to TRBJ1-2, with D perhaps matching TRBD1 (5 bases). Germline loops: CDR1 SGHTA, CDR2 FQGNSA. The CDR3 has 15 amino acids. Trimming took 5 bases from V and 8 from J, leaving 21 bases between them. CDR3 sequence (DNA): TGTGCCAGCAGCCTCCGTCTAAGGGGAGGCGGCGGCTACACCTTC. Translation: CASSLRLRGGGGYTF.

This chain connects TRBV5-6 to TRBJ2-3; D possibly matches TRBD1 or TRBD2 (7 bases each). CDR3 size: 12 residues. Germline values: CDR1 SGHDT, CDR2 YYEEEE. CDR3 DNA sequence: TGTGCGTCAGGGGGGGGCCAGAATACGCAGTATTTT. Translation: CASGGGQNTQYF.

The chain uses TRBV4-1 and TRBJ2-2; TRBD2 matches at 7 bases. Germline V gene data show CDR1 as MGHRA and CDR2 as YSYEKL. J lost 5 bases, V lost 5 bases, and 14 bases had no gene match. The CDR3 is 17 residues long. This CDR3 is CASSVLKGGGKTGELFF. Written as DNA, the CDR3 is TGCGCCAGCAGCGTTCTAAAGGGCGGGGGTAAGACCGGGGAGCTGTTTTTT.

V usage is TRBV6-1 and J usage is TRBJ2-5; possibly TRBD2 for D (6 bases). Between the trimmed V and J ends, which lost 7 bases and 3 bases, there was a span of 18 bases. This CDR3 has 15 amino acids. Looked up from germline, CDR1 is MNHNS and CDR2 is SASEGT. In DNA, the CDR3 is TGTGCCAGCACCAGAGGAGGGCTAGTTGAAGAGACCCAGTACTTC. It encodes CASTRGGLVEETQYF.

The chain has TRBV2 and TRBJ2-7, with D possibly being TRBD1 (6 bases). This CDR3 is 14 amino acids long. Germline loops: CDR1 SNHLY, CDR2 FYNNEI. V shed 6 bases and J shed 6 bases, with 18 bases lying between them. As DNA, the CDR3 is TGTGCCAGCAGGGGCCAGCACAGGGCGGGCGAGCAGTACTTC. It encodes CASRGQHRAGEQYF.